Each of the 9 T cell receptor beta chains below was sequenced from the same sample in a study of T cells after yellow fever vaccination. TCRdb independently ran MiXCR on the 5' RACE reads; one entry per CDR3 protein. The table lists hundreds of thousands of distinct CDR3 sequences, 13% of them singletons. This specimen consisted of PBMCs, obtained on the day of the yellow fever booster vaccination. These receptors were obtained from a man aged 25-45 years who received the YFV17D yellow fever vaccine.

In its sample, this clonotype was seen a few times. V is TRBV10-3 and J is TRBJ2-1; 7 bases are a match to TRBD2. The CDR3 loop spans 13 amino acids. J gave up 4 bases and V 4 bases, and 1 base lay outside the gene matches. The germline V gene encodes CDR1 ENHRY and CDR2 SYGVKD. Here the CDR3 reads CAISAGGYNEQFF. CDR3 DNA: TGTGCCATCAGTGCGGGAGGTTACAATGAGCAGTTCTTC.

The genes are TRBV7-8 and TRBJ2-3, with 7 bases identical to TRBD2. CDR3 size: 17 residues. CDR1 and CDR2 (germline): SGHVS, FQNEAQ. J was trimmed by 1 base and V by 0 bases; bases with no gene match: 7. CDR3 bases: TGTGCCAGCAGCTTAGCGGGAGGGCCATCGGGCACAGATACGCAGTATTTT. Residues: CASSLAGGPSGTDTQYF.

The rearrangement links TRBV7-9 to TRBJ1-5; 9 positions match TRBD1. CDR3 size: 14 residues. Germline CDR1 SEHNR, CDR2 FQNEAQ (reference sequence). V shed 7 bases, J shed 7 bases, and the junction held 8 bases outside the gene matches. The CDR3 here is CASIHDRGNQPQHF. The CDR3 nucleotides read TGTGCCAGCATCCACGACAGGGGGAACCAGCCCCAGCATTTT.

This clonotype was observed a few times. The chain recombines TRBV14 with TRBJ1-2, with D perhaps matching TRBD1 (6 bases). The germline V gene encodes CDR1 SGHDN and CDR2 FVKESK. V lost 3 bases and J lost 8, with 16 bases in between. The CDR3 consists of 14 residues. The CDR3 nucleotides are TGTGCCAGCAGCCAGTACAACAACAGGGACGGCTACACCTTC. The encoded protein is CASSQYNNRDGYTF.

The chain joins TRBV20-1 to TRBJ2-1; unclear D gene. The germline V gene has CDR1 DFQATT and CDR2 SNEGSKA (reference sequence). V dropped 1 base and J dropped 13 bases, with 8 bases sitting between them. There are 10 residues in the CDR3. DNA of the CDR3: TGCAGTGCTAGAGGACTGAATCAGTTCTTC. Translation: CSARGLNQFF.

The table lists this clonotype with a few counts. The chain employs TRBV20-1 and TRBJ2-7; D unclear. Germline V gives CDR1 DFQATT, CDR2 SNEGSKA (reference sequence). The V and J ends lost 3 bases and 5 bases respectively, with 11 bases between them. There are 12 residues in the CDR3. CDR3: CSASGPPNEQYF. The CDR3 bases are TGCAGTGCTAGCGGGCCACCCAACGAGCAGTACTTC.

This rearrangement joins TRBV25-1 to TRBJ2-5; possible D gene TRBD2, 5 bases. Trimming left V 7 bases short and J 5 bases short, with 8 bases between. The length of the CDR3 is 11 residues. The germline gives CDR1 MGHDK, CDR2 SYGVNS. Here the CDR3 reads CASNVAETQYF. The DNA of the CDR3 is TGTGCCAGCAATGTAGCGGAGACCCAGTACTTC.

CDR3 protein: CASSVVPRETQYF. The CDR3 DNA sequence: TGTGCCAGCAGCGTAGTCCCTAGGGAGACCCAGTACTTC. The chain combines TRBV9 with TRBJ2-5; D is ambiguous. Germline lookup yields CDR1 SGDLS and CDR2 YYNGEE. V lost 0 bases and J lost 5, with 8 bases in between. The CDR3 covers 13 residues.

This chain joins TRBV20-1 and TRBJ2-7, with 11 bases that match TRBD2. Germline V gives CDR1 DFQATT, CDR2 SNEGSKA (reference sequence). The CDR3 length is 15 residues. The trim removed 1 base at V and 6 bases at J, leaving 8 bases unmatched. The CDR3 DNA reads TGCAGTGCTAGAGCAGCCGGGACTAGCGGACGCGAGCAGTACTTC. It encodes CSARAAGTSGREQYF.